Presented here are 27 T cell receptor beta chains from one specimen sequenced in a study of T cells after yellow fever vaccination. TCRdb reprocessed the 5' RACE reads with MiXCR, giving one entry per CDR3 protein. The data show a few hundred thousand distinct CDR3 sequences, roughly 7.5% seen once. The source material was PBMCs, sampled about 41 days after the first yellow fever vaccination. The receptors come from a man aged 18 to 35 who received the YFV17D yellow fever vaccine.

The table lists this clonotype with a few counts. J is TRBJ1-5 and V is TRBV5-1; 9 positions agree with TRBD1. The V gene end was trimmed by 0 bases and the J gene end by 5 bases; junction bases not matched to a gene: 0. The CDR3 totals 14 residues. Germline lookup yields CDR1 SGHRS and CDR2 YFSETQ. The CDR3 coding sequence is TGCGCCAGCAGCTTGGGGGACAGGGATCAGCCCCAGCATTTT. Translation gives CASSLGDRDQPQHF.

This clonotype was observed a few times. The chain combines TRBV19 with TRBJ1-4; no definite D call. The CDR3 extends over 18 amino acids. Trimming removed 0 bases at V and 5 bases at J, with 19 bases between. Per germline, CDR1 LNHDA and CDR2 SQIVND (reference sequence). CDR3 region: CASSIEVGIRTGNEKLFF. The CDR3 DNA reads TGTGCCAGTAGTATAGAGGTCGGGATCCGGACGGGGAATGAAAAACTGTTTTTT.

Only a few counts were recorded for this clonotype. The chain recombines TRBV5-1 with TRBJ1-4; 7 positions agree with TRBD1. With V trimmed by 0 bases and J by 7 bases, 6 bases remained unmatched. CDR1 is SGHRS, CDR2 YFSETQ, per germline. The length of the CDR3 is 15 residues. CDR3: CASSLGGTVSEKLFF. CDR3 sequence (DNA): TGCGCCAGCAGCTTGGGCGGGACAGTCTCTGAAAAACTGTTTTTT.

This clonotype turned up a few times. The chain couples TRBV6-2 or TRBV6-3 to TRBJ2-7; D may be TRBD1 or TRBD2 (5 bases each). V lost 5 bases, J lost 6 bases, and 20 bases lay in between. Germline V gene lookup returns CDR1 MNHEY and CDR2 SVGEGT. CDR3 length: 15 residues. The CDR3 loop is CASSDIQGSGSEQYV. CDR3 coding DNA: TGTGCCAGCAGTGACATCCAGGGTTCTGGGAGCGAGCAGTACGTC.

The chain combines TRBV5-5 with TRBJ1-1; 8 positions agree with TRBD1. The CDR3 runs 15 residues. V was clipped by 0 bases and J by 6 bases; unmatched bases: 7. In germline, CDR1 is SGHKS, CDR2 YYEKEE (reference sequence). DNA of the CDR3: TGTGCCAGCAGCTTGGGGGACAGGTTTTACGCTGAAGCTTTCTTT. It codes for CASSLGDRFYAEAFF.

This clonotype was seen more than once but under ten times. This chain connects TRBV20-1 to TRBJ2-3; 15 bases are shared with TRBD2. Germline V gene data show CDR1 as DFQATT and CDR2 as SNEGSKA (reference sequence). This CDR3 region has 18 residues. Trimming removed 1 base from V and 3 bases from J; junction bases left unmatched: 8. The DNA for the CDR3 is TGCAGTGCTAGAGCCGACCCGGGACTAGCGGGGGGAACAGATACGCAGTATTTT. It yields the protein CSARADPGLAGGTDTQYF.

V is TRBV12-3 or TRBV12-4 and J is TRBJ1-1; 9 bases are a match to TRBD1. This CDR3 contains 14 residues. J gave up 2 bases and V 6 bases, and 4 bases lay outside the gene matches. CDR3 protein: CASSRGQGNTEAFF. The CDR3 bases are TGTGCCAGCAGCCGGGGACAGGGCAACACTGAAGCTTTCTTT.

Only a few counts were recorded for this clonotype. The chain has TRBV10-3 and TRBJ1-1; perhaps TRBD1 as D (6 bases). Trimming stripped 8 bases from V and 7 bases from J, with 11 bases between. This CDR3 comprises 11 residues. Germline V gene lookup returns CDR1 ENHRY and CDR2 SYGVKD. CDR3 DNA: TGTGCCATCGCAGGGGAAAGTGAAGCTTTCTTT. Translation: CAIAGESEAFF.

The chain employs TRBV14 and TRBJ1-5, with D possibly TRBD1 on 6 matching bases. The CDR3 covers 23 residues. Trimming left V 4 bases short and J 2 bases short, with 36 bases between. Looked up from germline, CDR1 is SGHDN and CDR2 is FVKESK. DNA for the CDR3: TGTGCCAGCAGCCTGAGTCACTTAGAAAAGTTGCCGGGGGCGACGAGGGGCAATCAGCCCCAGCATTTT. It is translated as CASSLSHLEKLPGATRGNQPQHF.

This clonotype was recorded a few times. The V gene is TRBV6-5, the J gene TRBJ1-4, with D perhaps TRBD1 (5 bases). This CDR3 contains 13 residues. CDR1 is MNHEY, CDR2 SVGAGI, per germline. The ends were cut back, 2 bases at V and 8 bases at J, with 9 bases in the middle. The CDR3 region has the DNA TGTGCCAGCAGTTACGGGGCGCGGGAAAAACTGTTTTTT. It translates to CASSYGAREKLFF.

This clonotype was observed a handful of times. The chain recombines TRBV5-5 with TRBJ2-1; 9 bases are shared with TRBD2. With V trimmed by 0 bases and J by 7 bases, 8 bases remained unmatched. Germline CDR1 is SGHKS and CDR2 is YYEKEE (reference sequence). The CDR3 length is 16 residues. CDR3 sequence reads: CASSLGAGGPWNEQFF. The CDR3 bases are TGTGCCAGCAGCTTGGGTGCGGGGGGGCCGTGGAATGAGCAGTTCTTC.

This clonotype appeared a few times. A much bigger clone sits one base away, suggesting this may be a read error. V and J are TRBV13 and TRBJ1-1; perhaps TRBD1 as D (6 bases). The CDR3 loop spans 14 amino acids. Looked up from germline, CDR1 is PRHDT and CDR2 is FYEKMQ (reference sequence). V lost 3 bases and J 3 bases, leaving 11 bases between the germline ends. Written as DNA, the CDR3 is TGTGCCAGCAGCTTTCCGGGGGCGGACACTGAAGCTTTCTTT. This gives the protein CASSFPGADTEAFF.

This sequence joins TRBV5-1 and TRBJ1-1, with TRBD1 identical over 7 bases. CDR1 and CDR2 (germline): SGHRS, YFSETQ. J lost 0 bases, V lost 4 bases, and 6 bases had no gene match. The CDR3 is 15 residues long. The CDR3 DNA follows: TGCGCCAGCAGCGAGGGGGCGTGGATGAACACTGAAGCTTTCTTT. Protein: CASSEGAWMNTEAFF.

The chain carries TRBV4-1 and TRBJ1-5, with D unclear. In germline, CDR1 is MGHRA, CDR2 YSYEKL. The germline V and J ends were trimmed by 2 bases and 3 bases, with 14 bases remaining between them. The CDR3 length is 16 residues. The CDR3 loop reads CASSQLYSILNQPQHF. CDR3 DNA sequence: TGCGCCAGCAGCCAATTGTACAGCATACTCAATCAGCCCCAGCATTTT.

The genes are TRBV18 and TRBJ1-5; D call uncertain. The germline gives CDR1 KGHSH, CDR2 LQKENI. This CDR3 is built from 16 residues. V was clipped by 1 base and J by 5 bases, with 15 bases between them. The CDR3 here is CASSPRPAGVDQPQHF. The CDR3 region has the DNA TGTGCCAGCTCACCACGGCCCGCCGGGGTCGATCAGCCCCAGCATTTT.

This clonotype was recorded at least ten times. The chain carries TRBV18 and TRBJ2-7, with TRBD1 matching over 9 bases. The CDR3 is made up of 17 amino acids. Germline V gene lookup returns CDR1 KGHSH and CDR2 LQKENI. Trimming took 1 base from V and 0 from J; bases not matched to a gene: 7. The CDR3 nucleotides are TGTGCCAGCTCACCACGTCCCGGGACAGGGAGCTCCTACGAGCAGTACTTC. This sequence encodes CASSPRPGTGSSYEQYF.

The J gene is TRBJ1-4, the V gene TRBV7-6; 7 bases line up with TRBD1. This CDR3 region has 14 residues. Germline loops: CDR1 SGHVS, CDR2 FNYEAQ. V was clipped by 4 bases and J by 8 bases; unmatched bases: 7. This chain's CDR3 is CASSSETGMEKLFF. The DNA for the CDR3 is TGTGCCAGCAGCTCGGAGACAGGGATGGAAAAACTGTTTTTT.

This clonotype was observed a handful of times. The chain employs TRBV12-3 or TRBV12-4 and TRBJ2-1, with D possibly being TRBD1 (5 bases). V was trimmed by 0 bases and J by 10 bases, leaving 13 bases between them. The CDR3 runs 14 residues. The CDR3, as DNA: TGTGCCAGCAGTTTAGCGCTAAAAAGGGGCGAGCAGTTCTTC. Residues: CASSLALKRGEQFF.

V gene TRBV7-9 combines with J gene TRBJ1-1; TRBD1 might be the D (6 bases). The CDR3 covers 16 residues. V was clipped by 1 base and J by 0 bases, with 12 bases between them. Germline V lookup: CDR1 SEHNR, CDR2 FQNEAQ (reference sequence). CDR3 in amino acids: CASSLEVGGLNTEAFF. As DNA, the CDR3 is TGTGCCAGCAGCTTAGAAGTAGGGGGATTGAACACTGAAGCTTTCTTT.

This clonotype was counted a few times. This chain connects TRBV5-1 to TRBJ2-3; D is unclear. The CDR3 loop spans 12 amino acids. The germline CDR1 and CDR2 sequences are SGHRS and YFSETQ. The V gene lost 5 bases and the J gene lost 2 bases, with 6 bases spanning the gap. DNA for the CDR3: TGCGCCAGCAGACCCGACACAGATACGCAGTATTTT. This translates into CASRPDTDTQYF. The variable domain in full, with the rest retrieved from reference TRBV5-1 and TRBJ2-3, is KAGVTQTPRYLIKTRGQQVTLSCSPISGHRSVSWYQQTPGQGLQFLFEYFSETQRNKGNFPGRFSGRQFSNSRSEMNVSTLELGDSALYLCASRPDTDTQYFGPGTRLTVL.

The chain has TRBV4-3 and TRBJ2-3; D call uncertain. V was trimmed by 4 bases and J by 10 bases, leaving 18 bases between them. Germline CDR1 is LGHNA and CDR2 is YSLEER. CDR3 size: 14 residues. Here the CDR3 reads CASSPRPQLDSQYF. CDR3 DNA: TGCGCCAGCAGCCCCCGACCCCAGCTCGATTCGCAGTATTTT.

Only a few counts were recorded for this clonotype. This chain uses TRBV12-3 or TRBV12-4 with TRBJ2-7, with D possibly TRBD1 on 6 matching bases. This CDR3 has 14 amino acids. V was trimmed by 6 bases and J by 3 bases, leaving 15 bases between them. The CDR3: CASSLTGIRYEQYF. In DNA, the CDR3 is TGTGCCAGCAGCCTTACAGGGATTCGCTACGAGCAGTACTTC.

The J gene is TRBJ2-5, the V gene TRBV20-1; no clear D. V lost 6 bases to trimming and J lost 5 bases, with 7 bases between them. This CDR3 contains 10 residues. The germline CDR1 and CDR2 sequences are DFQATT and SNEGSKA (reference sequence). CDR3 residues: CSALGETQYF. In nucleotides, the CDR3 is TGCAGTGCATTGGGGGAGACCCAGTACTTC.

The sample holds a few counts of this clonotype. The rearrangement uses TRBV5-1 and TRBJ2-5; TRBD2 aligns across 8 bases. CDR1 and CDR2 from the germline V gene are SGHRS and YFSETQ. The CDR3 sequence is 16 residues long. V was pared by 0 bases and J by 3 bases, with 7 bases of the junction left unmatched. In nucleotides, the CDR3 is TGCGCCAGCAGCTTGGGGATAGCGGGGAGTAAAGAGACCCAGTACTTC. This translates into CASSLGIAGSKETQYF.

In its sample, this clonotype was seen once. CDR3 protein: CSVDNSIVGWEKLFF. As DNA, the CDR3 is TGCAGCGTTGATAATTCTATTGTCGGGTGGGAAAAACTGTTTTTT. This chain joins TRBV29-1 and TRBJ1-4; no reliable D call. The germline CDR1 and CDR2 sequences are SQVTM and ANQGSEA. Trimming left V 3 bases short and J 8 bases short, with 19 bases between. CDR3 length: 15 residues. The variable domain in full, with the rest retrieved from reference TRBV29-1 and TRBJ1-4, is SAVISQKPSRDICQRGTSLTIQCQVDSQVTMMFWYRQQPGQSLTLIATANQGSEATYESGFVIDKFPISRPNLTFSTLTVSNMSPEDSSIYLCSVDNSIVGWEKLFFGSGTQLSVL.

The chain carries TRBV7-9 and TRBJ1-1; D unresolved. This CDR3 comprises 14 residues. Per the germline V gene, CDR1 is SEHNR and CDR2 is FQNEAQ (reference sequence). Trimming removed 5 bases at V and 6 bases at J, with 16 bases between. The CDR3 loop reads CASSRHDPWAEAFF. The CDR3 DNA sequence: TGTGCCAGCAGCCGACACGATCCTTGGGCTGAAGCTTTCTTT.

This clonotype was recorded many times. The V and J genes are TRBV11-1 and TRBJ2-2, with a tentative D call TRBD2 (7 bases). CDR3 length: 18 amino acids. Per the germline V gene, CDR1 is SGHAT and CDR2 is FQDESV (reference sequence). V shed 5 bases and J shed 7 bases, with 26 bases lying between them. The CDR3 coding sequence is TGTGCCAGCAGCCCTCGACCCGGACGGGGGGCTACGAGCGGGGAGCTGTTTTTT. Residues: CASSPRPGRGATSGELFF. Looking up the rest from reference TRBV11-1 and TRBJ2-2 gives the full variable domain: EAEVAQSPRYKITEKSQAVAFWCDPISGHATLYWYRQILGQGPELLVQFQDESVVDDSQLPKDRFSAERLKGVDSTLKIQPAELGDSAMYLCASSPRPGRGATSGELFFGEGSRLTVL.